Presented here are 32 T cell receptor beta chains from one specimen sequenced in a study of a mutant IDH1 vaccine in newly diagnosed glioma. For these receptors, no antigen is known. Method: immunoSEQ multiplex PCR; TCRdb's copy keeps in-frame clones and lacks some. This sample yields 25,000 to 40,000 clones, of which around 90% are seen a single time; over 2% belongs to the top ten. Time point meaning: week 47, end of study. Doses consisted of 300 ug of mutant IDH1 20-mer peptide each, paired with topical imiquimod. The sample consisted of PBMCs, taken from a glioma patient whose treatment included an IDH1 peptide vaccine. The receptors originated from a middle-aged man with glioma.

This chain uses TRBV9 with TRBJ2-2; the D gene is possibly TRBD1 (5 bases). The CDR3 has 15 residues. Germline V lookup: CDR1 SGDLS, CDR2 YYNGEE. The V and J ends lost 6 bases and 4 bases respectively, with 16 bases between them. The CDR3 region is CASNKLQDTTGELFF. CDR3 in DNA: TGTGCCAGCAACAAGCTCCAGGACACCACCGGGGAGCTGTTTTTT.

By its share, this clone is medium-sized (0.01 to 0.1%). This chain links TRBV5-6 with TRBJ1-5; maybe TRBD1 (6 bases). There are 15 residues in the CDR3. Trimming pared 3 bases from V and 4 bases from J, leaving 14 bases between. The germline V gene encodes CDR1 SGHDT and CDR2 YYEEEE. This CDR3 is CASSSDPGVNQPQHF. CDR3 in DNA: TGTGCCAGCAGCTCAGACCCAGGGGTAAATCAGCCCCAGCATTTT.

The count of this clone is one. This rearrangement joins TRBV11-3 to TRBJ2-3; D remains ambiguous. This CDR3 region has 14 residues. Germline V gene sequence: CDR1 SGHNT, CDR2 YENEEA. Trimming left V 3 bases short and J 3 bases short, with 10 bases between. CDR3 sequence: CASSLGRSTDTQYF. The CDR3 DNA is TGTGCCAGCAGCTTGGGTAGGTCGACAGATACGCAGTATTTT.

This clone has just a few counts. This rearrangement joins TRBV7-9 to TRBJ1-4; D call uncertain. The CDR3 loop spans 14 amino acids. The V and J ends lost 0 bases and 7 bases respectively, with 9 bases between them. Germline V gene data show CDR1 as SEHNR and CDR2 as FQNEAQ (reference sequence). Here the CDR3 reads CASSLASGSEKLFF. In nucleotides, the CDR3 is TGTGCCAGCAGCTTAGCCTCGGGATCTGAAAAACTGTTTTTT. The full variable domain, in which reference TRBV7-9 and TRBJ1-4 provide the parts outside the CDR3, is DTGVSQNPRHKITKRGQNVTFRCDPISEHNRLYWYRQTLGQGPEFLTYFQNEAQLEKSRLLSDRFSAERPKGSFSTLEIQRTEQGDSAMYLCASSLASGSEKLFFGSGTQLSVL.

The CDR3 nucleotides are TGCGCCAGCAGCGACCAACCGGCCGGGCGGGATACGCAGTATTTT. This sequence encodes CASSDQPAGRDTQYF. The rearrangement uses TRBV5-1 and TRBJ2-3; D unclear. CDR3 length equals 15 residues. Germline CDR1 is SGHRS and CDR2 is YFSETQ. The V gene lost 4 bases and the J gene lost 6 bases, with 18 bases spanning the gap.

The DNA of the CDR3 is TGTGCCATCAGTGATGGGACAGTTGGCACCGGGGAGCTGTTTTTT. Translation: CAISDGTVGTGELFF. The J gene is TRBJ2-2, the V gene TRBV10-3; 7 positions agree with TRBD1. The CDR3 is 15 residues long. Germline V gene sequence: CDR1 ENHRY, CDR2 SYGVKD. With 3 bases clipped from V and 4 bases from J, the junction kept 5 bases outside the gene matches.

This chain uses TRBV2 with TRBJ1-1; 8 bases align to TRBD1. Unmatched junction bases numbered 5, after V lost 4 bases and J lost 10 bases. Looked up from germline, CDR1 is SNHLY and CDR2 is FYNNEI. The CDR3 contains 12 residues. The CDR3 DNA sequence: TGTGCCAGCAGTGGCCAGGACAGGGTAGCTTTCTTT. The encoded protein is CASSGQDRVAFF.

J is TRBJ2-1 and V is TRBV6-6, with 8 bases fitting TRBD1. The V gene end was trimmed by 5 bases and the J gene end by 7 bases; junction bases not matched to a gene: 4. The CDR3 contains 13 residues. The V gene's germline CDR1 is MNHNY and CDR2 SVGAGI (reference sequence). CDR3 sequence reads: CASSPRTGNEQFF. Written as DNA, the CDR3 is TGTGCCAGCAGTCCACGGACAGGGAATGAGCAGTTCTTC.

This clone was detected only a few times. V and J are TRBV28 and TRBJ2-7, with no clear D. The CDR3 consists of 11 residues. Trimming took 4 bases from V and 2 from J, leaving 3 bases between them. Per the germline V gene, CDR1 is MDHEN and CDR2 is SYDVKM. In DNA, the CDR3 is TGTGCCAGCAGTTCTACCTACGAGCAGTACGTC. This translates into CASSSTYEQYV.

Only one count was recorded for this clone. This chain links TRBV4-3 with TRBJ2-1, with 14 bases lining up with TRBD2. The CDR3 length is 18 residues. Germline-derived CDR1 and CDR2 are LGHNA and YSLEER. V was clipped by 0 bases and J by 3 bases; unmatched bases: 4. The DNA for the CDR3 is TGCGCCAGCAGCCAAGATCGGGGACTAGCGGGGGTCTACAATGAGCAGTTCTTC. It translates to CASSQDRGLAGVYNEQFF.

The chain employs TRBV13 and TRBJ1-1; the D gene is possibly TRBD1 (5 bases). Looked up from germline, CDR1 is PRHDT and CDR2 is FYEKMQ (reference sequence). The CDR3 is 16 residues long. V dropped 2 bases and J dropped 0 bases, with 13 bases sitting between them. The CDR3, as DNA: TGTGCCAGCAGCTTATCCCCAGGGACTTTGAACACTGAAGCTTTCTTT. This translates into CASSLSPGTLNTEAFF.

The CDR3, as DNA: TGTGCCAGCAGCCAAGATCTCAGGGACGGCCTTCCGTGGGAGCAGTTCTTC. This gives the protein CASSQDLRDGLPWEQFF. J is TRBJ2-1 and V is TRBV4-2, with D perhaps matching TRBD1 or TRBD2 (5 bases each). The CDR3 has 17 amino acids. Germline V lookup: CDR1 LGHNA, CDR2 YNFKEQ. V was shortened by 0 bases and J by 10 bases, with 22 bases between the two germline ends.

This chain connects TRBV19 to TRBJ2-3; TRBD2 agrees at 11 bases. This CDR3 is built from 16 residues. V shed 4 bases, J shed 3 bases, and the junction held 6 bases outside the gene matches. CDR1 and CDR2 from the germline V gene are LNHDA and SQIVND (reference sequence). For the CDR3, the DNA is TGTGCCAGTAGTACCCTAGCGGGGGGACTGACAGATACGCAGTATTTT. It specifies CASSTLAGGLTDTQYF. Filled out from reference TRBV19 and TRBJ2-3, the complete variable domain reads DGGITQSPKYLFRKEGQNVTLSCEQNLNHDAMYWYRQDPGQGLRLIYYSQIVNDFQKGDIAEGYSVSREKKESFPLTVTSAQKNPTAFYLCASSTLAGGLTDTQYFGPGTRLTVL.

Only one count was recorded for this clone. CDR3 residues: CASSEVPYVSNQPQHF. The CDR3 DNA is TGTGCCAGCAGTGAAGTCCCCTATGTAAGCAATCAGCCCCAGCATTTT. The rearrangement links TRBV6-1 to TRBJ1-5; D unresolved. V shed 1 base and J shed 1 base, with 11 bases lying between them. The V gene's germline CDR1 is MNHNS and CDR2 SASEGT. The CDR3 loop spans 16 amino acids.

This rearrangement joins TRBV5-1 to TRBJ1-2, with 9 nucleotides matching TRBD1. In germline, CDR1 is SGHRS, CDR2 YFSETQ. CDR3 length: 15 amino acids. V dropped 4 bases and J dropped 4; count of bases not matched to a gene: 8. CDR3 sequence (DNA): TGCGCCAGCAGCGGGGGACAGGGCTTATCCTATGGCTACACCTTC. This gives the protein CASSGGQGLSYGYTF.

This clone was seen more than once but under ten times. The V gene is TRBV30, the J gene TRBJ1-3; TRBD1 matches 8 bases. There are 15 residues in the CDR3. Trimming took 0 bases from V and 1 from J; bases not matched to a gene: 2. Germline loops: CDR1 GTSNPN, CDR2 SVGIG (reference sequence). CDR3 in amino acids: CAWSVQGASGNTIYF. DNA for the CDR3: TGTGCCTGGAGTGTTCAGGGGGCTTCTGGAAACACCATATATTTT.

The chain carries TRBV29-1 and TRBJ2-5; 9 bases map to TRBD2. The DNA end favors TRBJ2-7, so the J call may be wrong. Germline CDR1 reads SQVTM; CDR2 reads ANQGSEA. The CDR3 runs 13 residues. For the CDR3, the DNA is TGCAGCGTTTCTACTAGCGGGTCCCACGAGCAGTACTTC. Amino acids: CSVSTSGSHEQYF.

This chain uses TRBV5-1 with TRBJ2-1, with 9 nucleotides matching TRBD1. Germline assignment: CDR1 SGHRS and CDR2 YFSETQ. After removal of 2 bases from V and 5 bases from J, the junction contained 8 bases not matched to a gene. The CDR3 contains 16 residues. CDR3: CASSFLTGGLDNEQFF. CDR3 in DNA: TGCGCCAGCAGCTTCCTGACAGGGGGTCTGGACAATGAGCAGTTCTTC.

The table lists this clone with a count of one. The chain is built from TRBV11-1 and TRBJ2-5; 8 bases are shared with TRBD1. The CDR3 consists of 13 residues. The V gene end was trimmed by 6 bases and the J gene end by 6 bases; junction bases not matched to a gene: 6. The germline gives CDR1 SGHAT, CDR2 FQDESV (reference sequence). The CDR3 is CASSTTGVKTQYF. CDR3 bases: TGTGCCAGCAGTACGACAGGGGTTAAGACCCAGTACTTC.

The J gene is TRBJ2-4, the V gene TRBV18; D remains unclear. The CDR3 runs 12 residues. Germline V gene data show CDR1 as KGHSH and CDR2 as LQKENI. V was cut by 2 bases and J by 8 bases, with 7 bases left in between. The CDR3 DNA is TGTGCCAGCTCACCAGAACCCGACATTCAGTACTTC. Protein sequence: CASSPEPDIQYF.

The V call is TRBV19, the J call TRBJ2-6, with TRBD1 matching 8 bases. This CDR3 contains 19 residues. Germline V gives CDR1 LNHDA, CDR2 SQIVND (reference sequence). V trimming: 4 bases; J trimming: 1 base; junction bases outside the gene matches: 12. CDR3 region: CASSTLRTGSISGANVLTF. The DNA for the CDR3 is TGTGCCAGTAGTACTCTACGGACAGGGAGCATATCTGGGGCCAACGTCCTGACTTTC.

The sample holds a few counts of this clone. CDR3 DNA: TGCGCCAGCAGCCAAAAGGGGGACCCTAATGAAAAACTGTTTTTT. Translating it yields CASSQKGDPNEKLFF. The genes are TRBV4-3 and TRBJ1-4; maybe TRBD1 (6 bases). The CDR3 runs 15 residues. V lost 2 bases and J lost 3, with 10 bases in between. The germline CDR1 and CDR2 sequences are LGHNA and YSLEER.

CDR3 nucleotides: TGCGCCAGCAGCCAAGGGTTAGGGCTAGCGCGAGAGACCCAGTACTTC. Its translation: CASSQGLGLARETQYF. The gene calls are TRBV4-1 and TRBJ2-5; a possible D gene is TRBD2 (6 bases). The CDR3 loop spans 16 amino acids. Trimming removed 1 base from V and 4 bases from J, with 16 bases in between. Germline loops: CDR1 MGHRA, CDR2 YSYEKL.

This sequence joins TRBV5-3 and TRBJ2-5; a weak D match, TRBD2 (6 bases). TRBV5-3 is treated as an ORF (open reading frame) with a function not yet certain. V lost 5 bases to trimming and J lost 2 bases, with 19 bases between them. This CDR3 is built from 16 residues. CDR3 residues: CARSSHPGRPQETQYF. In DNA, the CDR3 is TGTGCCAGAAGTTCGCACCCCGGGAGACCGCAAGAGACCCAGTACTTC.

The chain joins TRBV7-8 to TRBJ2-5; D is possibly TRBD2 (6 bases). The CDR3 covers 14 residues. V lost 8 bases to trimming and J lost 1 base, with 14 bases between them. In germline, CDR1 is SGHVS, CDR2 FQNEAQ. Here the CDR3 DNA reads TGTGCCAGCGGGGCTAGCGCAATCCAAGAGACCCAGTACTTC. Translating gives CASGASAIQETQYF.

V usage is TRBV4-1 and J usage is TRBJ2-7; TRBD1 is a possible D gene (6 bases). CDR3 length: 15 residues. V was cut by 0 bases and J by 2 bases, with 11 bases left in between. Germline lookup yields CDR1 MGHRA and CDR2 YSYEKL. DNA of the CDR3: TGCGCCAGCAGCCAAGATAGACAGGTTGCCTACGAGCAGTACGTC. As protein: CASSQDRQVAYEQYV.

This clone came up a few times. CDR3 loop: CASSLDGLANGDEQFF. In nucleotides, the CDR3 is TGTGCCAGCAGCTTAGATGGCCTAGCCAATGGGGATGAGCAGTTCTTC. The genes are TRBV7-9 and TRBJ2-1; perhaps TRBD2 as D (5 bases). The germline CDR1 and CDR2 sequences are SEHNR and FQNEAQ (reference sequence). This CDR3 spans 16 amino acids. The ends were cut back, 1 base at V and 8 bases at J, with 18 bases in the middle.

A single count supports this clone. The chain employs TRBV6-5 and TRBJ1-5, with D maybe TRBD1 (5 bases). CDR1 is MNHEY, CDR2 SVGAGI, per germline. This CDR3 region has 14 residues. Between the trimmed V and J ends, which lost 10 bases and 5 bases, there was a span of 18 bases. Written as DNA, the CDR3 is TGTGCCACCAGGGAGTCCGGGTTATATCAGCCCCAGCATTTT. Its protein is CATRESGLYQPQHF.

This chain connects TRBV5-8 to TRBJ1-3; 7 nucleotides match TRBD1. The CDR3 extends over 16 amino acids. The germline V gene has CDR1 SGHTS and CDR2 YDEGEE. V dropped 0 bases and J dropped 3; count of bases not matched to a gene: 6. The CDR3 is CASSLGDSVDGNTIYF. The DNA for the CDR3 is TGTGCCAGCAGCTTGGGGGACAGTGTTGATGGAAACACCATATATTTT.

The chain uses TRBV21-1 and TRBJ1-5; TRBD1, the D gene given by the table, was not confirmed from the DNA. TRBV21-1 is shown as a pseudogene. The CDR3 spans 17 residues. CDR3 bases: TGTGCCAGCAGCATCCGGACAGGGGGCTGGAGCAATCAGCCCCAGCATTTT. The encoded protein is CASSIRTGGWSNQPQHF.

This clone was observed once. The chain uses TRBV28 and TRBJ2-2; D ambiguous. Per germline, CDR1 MDHEN and CDR2 SYDVKM. CDR3 size: 14 residues. Trimming stripped 6 bases from V and 2 bases from J, with 10 bases between. The CDR3 reads CASSRTFNTGELFF. Here the CDR3 DNA reads TGTGCCAGCAGCCGCACGTTTAACACCGGGGAGCTGTTTTTT.

V is TRBV5-1 and J is TRBJ2-5; D possibly corresponds to TRBD1 (6 bases). Germline CDR1 is SGHRS and CDR2 is YFSETQ. The CDR3 sequence is 15 residues long. Trimming removed 3 bases at V and 3 bases at J, with 15 bases between. The CDR3, as DNA: TGCGCCAGCAGCTGGGCAGGGGAAGTGGAAGAGACCCAGTACTTC. Its translation: CASSWAGEVEETQYF.